Shown below are 10 T cell receptor beta chains from a single sample sequenced in a study of cytomegalovirus exposure and HLA in healthy donors. This PCR relied on a set of 60 Vbeta primers and 13 Jbeta primers. Produced via immunoSEQ multiplex PCR; TCRdb's table is partial and in-frame only. The table includes roughly 170,000 clones, about 73% detected once. The sample consisted of PBMCs. These receptors all come from a woman aged 45-59 years in good health and CMV-seropositive.

With regard to this clone: Relative to the germline gene, one junction end is altered; a read error may explain this. The chain is built from TRBV7-9 and TRBJ1-3, with D unclear. The CDR3 totals 14 residues. Germline CDR1 and CDR2: SEHNR and FQNEAQ (reference sequence). In DNA, the CDR3 is TGTTCCAGCAGCTTAGTCAGCTCTGGAAACACCATATATTTT. It encodes CSSSLVSSGNTIYF.

This clone was detected only once. This chain links TRBV6-5 with TRBJ1-1; D might be TRBD1 (6 bases). The V end lost 6 bases, the J end lost 8 bases, and 13 bases lay between the germline ends. Looked up from germline, CDR1 is MNHEY and CDR2 is SVGAGI. The CDR3 runs to 12 residues. CDR3 region: CASSYDDREAFF. CDR3 nucleotides: TGTGCCAGCAGCTATGATGACAGGGAAGCTTTCTTT.

The V gene is TRBV13, the J gene TRBJ1-3; D perhaps matches TRBD1 (6 bases). The CDR3 is 14 amino acids. CDR1 and CDR2 from the germline V gene are PRHDT and FYEKMQ (reference sequence). The V end was cut by 7 bases, the J end by 0 bases, with 10 bases between. The CDR3 sequence: CASNIQGSGNTIYF. CDR3 in DNA: TGTGCCAGCAACATACAGGGCTCTGGAAACACCATATATTTT.

The CDR3 DNA follows: TGTGCCAGCAGCCCGCGGGGCCGCTCCTACGAGCAGTACTTC. This sequence encodes CASSPRGRSYEQYF. This rearrangement joins TRBV9 to TRBJ2-7, with D possibly being TRBD2 (6 bases). Deletions cut 4 bases from V and 0 bases from J, with 11 bases between. CDR1 is SGDLS and CDR2 is YYNGEE in the germline V gene. The CDR3 runs to 14 residues.

The CDR3 sequence: CAINNGGSQETQYF. In nucleotides, the CDR3 is TGTGCCATCAACAACGGGGGTTCTCAAGAGACCCAGTACTTC. The J gene is TRBJ2-5, the V gene TRBV10-3; TRBD2 is a possible D gene (6 bases). CDR3 size: 14 residues. Trimming left V 7 bases short and J 2 bases short, with 14 bases between. Germline lookup yields CDR1 ENHRY and CDR2 SYGVKD.

The chain recombines TRBV5-6 with TRBJ2-5, with 13 bases fitting TRBD2. The CDR3 covers 15 residues. The V gene's germline CDR1 is SGHDT and CDR2 YYEEEE. The junction had 5 bases not matched to a gene; V was cut back by 4 bases and J by 5 bases. CDR3 bases: TGTGCCAGCAGCGTACTAGCGGGGGGGCGGGAGACCCAGTACTTC. Translation gives CASSVLAGGRETQYF.

The rearrangement links TRBV10-3 to TRBJ2-2; D possibly corresponds to TRBD1 (6 bases). Germline CDR1 and CDR2: ENHRY and SYGVKD. Trimming removed 4 bases at V and 7 bases at J, with 13 bases between. This CDR3 comprises 14 residues. CDR3 DNA sequence: TGTGCCATCAGTGGTCAGGGGTTGGGCGGGGAGCTGTTTTTT. Encoded protein: CAISGQGLGGELFF.

This chain uses TRBV2 with TRBJ1-1; D is possibly TRBD1 (5 bases). Trimming took off 4 bases at V and 4 bases at J, with 13 bases between the two ends. CDR1 and CDR2 from the germline V gene are SNHLY and FYNNEI. The CDR3 sequence is 14 residues long. The CDR3 sequence: CASSGAFQGTEAFF. For the CDR3, the DNA is TGTGCCAGCAGTGGTGCCTTTCAGGGCACTGAAGCTTTCTTT.

The chain links TRBV28 to TRBJ2-5, with 13 bases matching TRBD2. Germline loops: CDR1 MDHEN, CDR2 SYDVKM. J gave up 5 bases and V 6 bases, and 9 bases lay outside the gene matches. The CDR3 is made up of 16 amino acids. The CDR3 is CASRTSGGALGETQYF. Here the CDR3 DNA reads TGTGCCAGCAGAACTAGCGGGGGGGCCCTGGGGGAGACCCAGTACTTC.

CDR3 amino acids: CASSATSASTDTQYF. The CDR3 DNA reads as TGTGCCAGCAGCGCGACTAGCGCTAGCACAGATACGCAGTATTTT. The chain recombines TRBV11-2 with TRBJ2-3, with TRBD2 identical over 8 bases. V was clipped by 5 bases and J by 0 bases; unmatched bases: 4. Germline loops: CDR1 SGHAT, CDR2 FQNNGV. The length of the CDR3 is 15 residues.